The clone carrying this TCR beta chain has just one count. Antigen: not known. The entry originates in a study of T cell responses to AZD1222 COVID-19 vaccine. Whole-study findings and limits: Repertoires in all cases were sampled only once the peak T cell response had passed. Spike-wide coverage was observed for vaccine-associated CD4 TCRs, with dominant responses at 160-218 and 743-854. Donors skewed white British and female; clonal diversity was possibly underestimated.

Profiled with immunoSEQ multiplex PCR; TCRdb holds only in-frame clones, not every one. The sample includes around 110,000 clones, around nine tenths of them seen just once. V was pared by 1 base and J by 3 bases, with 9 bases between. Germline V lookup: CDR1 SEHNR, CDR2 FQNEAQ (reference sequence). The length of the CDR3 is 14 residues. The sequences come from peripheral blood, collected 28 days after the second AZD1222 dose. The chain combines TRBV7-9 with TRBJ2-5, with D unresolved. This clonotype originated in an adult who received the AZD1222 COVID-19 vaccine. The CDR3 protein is CASSLVGSEETQYF. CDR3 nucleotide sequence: TGTGCCAGCAGCTTAGTGGGAAGCGAAGAGACCCAGTACTTC.